This T cell receptor beta chain appears in the sequencing data of a study of blood T cell repertoires in COVID-19. Sequencing was performed with immunoSEQ multiplex PCR; in TCRdb, only in-frame clones are kept and a portion is missing. The sample includes about 390,000 clones, around 87% of them seen just once. CDR3 length equals 12 residues. Germline CDR1 is KGHSH and CDR2 is LQKENI. Trimming took 2 bases from V and 6 from J, leaving 7 bases between them. This TCR was recovered from a woman aged 60-75 years with COVID-19, enrolled during active disease. V usage is TRBV18 and J usage is TRBJ1-2; the D gene is possibly TRBD1 (5 bases). The sequenced sample was peripheral blood. CDR3 coding DNA: TGTGCCAGCTCACCAGGGGGGAATGGCTACACCTTC. This encodes CASSPGGNGYTF.